Listed here are 21 T cell receptor beta chains from one sample, sequenced in a study of PD-1 blockade in mismatch repair-deficient tumors. Only in-frame clones appear in the TCRdb table, and some are missing; sequencing was by immunoSEQ multiplex PCR. The repertoire holds around 110,000 clones, with roughly 80% as singletons. This material consisted of peripheral blood, taken about 13 months after starting pembrolizumab. The receptors derive from an adult with mismatch repair-deficient cancer.

This clone showed up just once. The chain couples TRBV25-1 to TRBJ2-7; possible D gene TRBD1, 5 bases. Trimming pared 1 base from V and 4 bases from J, leaving 11 bases between. The length of the CDR3 is 14 residues. CDR1 MGHDK and CDR2 SYGVNS come from the germline V gene. Written as DNA, the CDR3 is TGTGCCAGCAGTGAATCGGGCAGGGATTACGAGCAGTACTTC. It specifies CASSESGRDYEQYF.

The V call is TRBV7-9, the J call TRBJ2-1; TRBD2 aligns across 7 bases. V trimming: 5 bases; J trimming: 7 bases; junction bases outside the gene matches: 14. Germline V gene data show CDR1 as SEHNR and CDR2 as FQNEAQ (reference sequence). The CDR3 sequence is 16 residues long. CDR3 in amino acids: CASSPRGGEGKNEQFF. The CDR3 region has the DNA TGTGCCAGCAGCCCCCGGGGCGGGGAGGGGAAAAATGAGCAGTTCTTC.

The J gene is TRBJ2-3, the V gene TRBV15; TRBD2 aligns across 7 bases. CDR3 length: 14 residues. With V trimmed by 8 bases and J by 3 bases, 8 bases remained unmatched. From germline, CDR1 is LNHNV and CDR2 YYDKDF (reference sequence). The CDR3 region has the DNA TGTGCCACCGGGGTGGGGGGGGATACAGATACGCAGTATTTT. It translates to CATGVGGDTDTQYF. Looking up the rest from reference TRBV15 and TRBJ2-3 gives the full variable domain: DAMVIQNPRYQVTQFGKPVTLSCSQTLNHNVMYWYQQKSSQAPKLLFHYYDKDFNNEADTPDNFQSRRPNTSFCFLDIRSPGLGDTAMYLCATGVGGDTDTQYFGPGTRLTVL.

This chain links TRBV11-2 with TRBJ2-2, with D possibly being TRBD2 (6 bases). CDR3 length: 17 amino acids. CDR1 and CDR2 (germline): SGHAT, FQNNGV. Trimming took 7 bases from V and 0 from J, leaving 18 bases between them. The CDR3 is CASNLRREPTNTGELFF. The CDR3 DNA reads as TGTGCCAGCAACCTCCGACGGGAGCCAACGAACACCGGGGAGCTGTTTTTT.

J is TRBJ2-7 and V is TRBV13; a possible D gene is TRBD1 (6 bases). Germline V gene sequence: CDR1 PRHDT, CDR2 FYEKMQ (reference sequence). CDR3 length: 15 amino acids. The ends were cut back, 5 bases at V and 3 bases at J, with 17 bases in the middle. The CDR3 DNA reads as TGTGCCAGCAGCGTGACAGGCCAGAACAACTACGAGCAGTACTTC. Translated: CASSVTGQNNYEQYF. The full variable domain, completed using reference TRBV13 and TRBJ2-7, is AAGVIQSPRHLIKEKRETATLKCYPIPRHDTVYWYQQGPGQDPQFLISFYEKMQSDKGSIPDRFSAQQFSDYHSELNMSSLELGDSALYFCASSVTGQNNYEQYFGPGTRLTVT.

The CDR3, as DNA: TGTGCTAGTGGTTTCGACGGGAAAGGGTATACCGGGGAGCTGTTTTTT. Residues: CASGFDGKGYTGELFF. The chain is built from TRBV12-5 and TRBJ2-2; maybe TRBD2 (5 bases). The CDR3 is made up of 16 amino acids. V lost 3 bases, J lost 5 bases, and 16 bases lay in between. The germline gives CDR1 LGHNT, CDR2 FRNRAP.

The chain links TRBV10-3 to TRBJ2-1; possibly TRBD2 for D (5 bases). Trimming removed 0 bases at V and 7 bases at J, with 7 bases between. The germline V gene encodes CDR1 ENHRY and CDR2 SYGVKD. This CDR3 is 13 amino acids long. In DNA, the CDR3 is TGTGCCATCAGTGAGTCTAGGGAGAATGAGCAGTTCTTC. This encodes CAISESRENEQFF.

The chain links TRBV6-1 to TRBJ1-2; TRBD1 is a possible D gene (6 bases). Germline loops: CDR1 MNHNS, CDR2 SASEGT. The CDR3 length is 12 residues. Trimming left V 6 bases short and J 5 bases short, with 10 bases between. For the CDR3, the DNA is TGTGCCAGCAGCGCGGACAGTTATGGCTACACCTTC. Translated, it gives CASSADSYGYTF.

The chain uses TRBV6-6 and TRBJ1-1; D remains ambiguous. Trimming stripped 3 bases from V and 8 bases from J, with 13 bases between. CDR1 is MNHNY, CDR2 SVGAGI, per germline (reference sequence). The length of the CDR3 is 13 residues. In DNA, the CDR3 is TGTGCCAGCAGTTATGAGAGGCCACAGGAAGCTTTCTTT. Translated, it gives CASSYERPQEAFF.

This clone is deemed medium-sized. V gene TRBV5-1 combines with J gene TRBJ1-5; 9 positions agree with TRBD1. This CDR3 has 14 residues. V shed 2 bases and J 3 bases; nucleotides not matched to a gene: 0. The germline CDR1 and CDR2 sequences are SGHRS and YFSETQ. The CDR3 DNA sequence: TGCGCCAGCAGCTTACAGGGGGCCAATCAGCCCCAGCATTTT. Protein: CASSLQGANQPQHF.

CDR3 protein: CASSSEVGWGAFF. As DNA, the CDR3 is TGTGCCAGCAGTTCCGAGGTGGGGTGGGGAGCTTTCTTT. The chain links TRBV27 to TRBJ1-1, with D unclear. Germline CDR1 reads MNHEY; CDR2 reads SMNVEV (reference sequence). Trimming removed 4 bases at V and 10 bases at J, with 16 bases between. This CDR3 region has 13 residues.

The J gene is TRBJ2-7, the V gene TRBV6-6; 12 positions match TRBD2. This CDR3 comprises 16 residues. Germline CDR1 MNHNY, CDR2 SVGAGI (reference sequence). The J segment lost 6 bases and the V segment lost 3 bases, leaving 9 bases of the junction unmatched. As DNA, the CDR3 is TGTGCCAGCAGTTATGGACGACTAGCGGGAGTTGGCGAGCAGTACTTC. Protein product: CASSYGRLAGVGEQYF.

This clone was detected only a few times. Other DNA sequences in this specimen translate into the identical CDR3. J is TRBJ2-5 and V is TRBV18, with D maybe TRBD2 (5 bases). The V gene's germline CDR1 is KGHSH and CDR2 LQKENI. The V end lost 1 base, the J end lost 3 bases, and 6 bases lay between the germline ends. The CDR3 length is 13 residues. CDR3 DNA: TGTGCCAGCTCACCACTCGGGAAAGAGACCCAGTACTTC. As protein: CASSPLGKETQYF.

J is TRBJ2-4 and V is TRBV7-9; D could derive from TRBD1 or TRBD2 (6 bases each). V was trimmed by 3 bases and J by 6 bases, leaving 12 bases between them. Germline V gives CDR1 SEHNR, CDR2 FQNEAQ (reference sequence). The CDR3 contains 14 residues. CDR3: CASSFAGHLNIQYF. The CDR3 DNA follows: TGTGCCAGCAGCTTCGCGGGACACTTAAACATTCAGTACTTC.

Only one count was recorded for this clone. The genes are TRBV30 and TRBJ2-3; 10 positions match TRBD1. The germline V gene has CDR1 GTSNPN and CDR2 SVGIG (reference sequence). Unmatched junction bases numbered 2, after V lost 0 bases and J lost 2 bases. CDR3 size: 15 residues. The CDR3 here is CAWSVGTGDTDTQYF. CDR3 bases: TGTGCCTGGAGTGTAGGGACAGGGGACACAGATACGCAGTATTTT.

This clone is categorized as medium-sized. J is TRBJ2-7 and V is TRBV10-3; no reliable D call. V was cut by 3 bases and J by 0 bases, with 9 bases left in between. Germline lookup yields CDR1 ENHRY and CDR2 SYGVKD. CDR3 length: 14 residues. DNA for the CDR3: TGTGCCATCAGTGATCCGCGCACCTCCTACGAGCAGTACTTC. Protein sequence: CAISDPRTSYEQYF.

In this sample, this clone turned up once. The chain couples TRBV7-9 to TRBJ1-1; 10 nucleotides align to TRBD1. Germline V gene lookup returns CDR1 SEHNR and CDR2 FQNEAQ (reference sequence). The CDR3 covers 14 residues. The junction had 10 bases not matched to a gene; V was cut back by 5 bases and J by 10 bases. The CDR3 sequence: CASSPPDRGFVAFF. CDR3 sequence (DNA): TGTGCCAGCAGCCCCCCGGACAGGGGGTTTGTAGCTTTCTTT.

The CDR3: CASSDPYARGNTIYF. CDR3 DNA sequence: TGTGCCAGCAGTGACCCCTACGCTAGGGGAAACACCATATATTTT. The rearrangement uses TRBV25-1 and TRBJ1-3; D gene ambiguous. The germline V gene has CDR1 MGHDK and CDR2 SYGVNS. This CDR3 spans 15 amino acids. The ends were cut back, 3 bases at V and 4 bases at J, with 13 bases in the middle.

The genes are TRBV7-8 and TRBJ2-7; 13 positions agree with TRBD2. The germline V gene has CDR1 SGHVS and CDR2 FQNEAQ. V trimming: 2 bases; J trimming: 3 bases; junction bases outside the gene matches: 7. The CDR3 contains 17 residues. The CDR3 here is CASSLTSGRAGVYEQYF. The CDR3 DNA is TGTGCCAGCAGCTTAACTAGCGGGAGGGCCGGGGTCTACGAGCAGTACTTC.

The chain links TRBV7-6 to TRBJ1-1; D remains ambiguous. The CDR3 is 15 residues long. Germline V gives CDR1 SGHVS, CDR2 FNYEAQ. V was shortened by 4 bases and J by 2 bases, with 14 bases between the two germline ends. In DNA, the CDR3 is TGTGCCAGCAGCTCACCATTTGGAGTTAACACTGAAGCTTTCTTT. Its translation: CASSSPFGVNTEAFF.

The genes are TRBV15 and TRBJ2-4; D not resolved. This CDR3 comprises 13 residues. The V gene's germline CDR1 is LNHNV and CDR2 YYDKDF (reference sequence). V dropped 0 bases and J dropped 8 bases, with 8 bases sitting between them. CDR3 protein: CATSRDSWDIQYF. Written as DNA, the CDR3 is TGTGCCACCAGCAGAGACAGCTGGGACATTCAGTACTTC.